Below, one TCR beta chain is given with its context. Antigen unknown. V lost 4 bases and J lost 7; bases outside the gene matches: 4. The CDR3 totals 12 residues. Germline V gives CDR1 SQVTM, CDR2 ANQGSEA. The data are from a study of T cells in localized non-small cell lung cancer. Overall study findings and caveats: Because sequencing included only one region (of the tumor), heterogeneity remains possible. Clonality of T cells reached its maximum in uninvolved adjacent lung, surpassing tumor. Prolonged overall survival went with higher T cell density in the blood.

Produced via immunoSEQ multiplex PCR; TCRdb's table is partial and in-frame only. The sample holds more than 7,500 clones, 92% seen once. V gene TRBV29-1 combines with J gene TRBJ2-1; 7 bases line up with TRBD2. The TCR sequence derives from a woman aged 40 to 75 with stage I squamous cell lung carcinoma. Here the sequenced sample was peripheral blood, taken before any cancer treatment. CDR3 nucleotides: TGCAGCGTTGGGCGGGGGATGAATGAGCAGTTCTTC. It translates to CSVGRGMNEQFF.